A single sample is the source of the 22 T cell receptor beta chains below, sequenced in a study of beta chain features in type 1 diabetes. The whole isolated RNA underwent reverse transcription, so sequencing captured expressed TCRB transcripts. Sequencing used immunoSEQ multiplex PCR; TCRdb keeps in-frame clones, though not all of them. Of around 300,000 clones in the sample, around 15% are singletons; the top ten hold approximately 7%. Sequencing was carried out using central memory CD4+ T cells from blood. The receptor source for this set is a man aged 25-40 years in good health.

This chain joins TRBV7-9 and TRBJ1-2; TRBD1 is a possible D gene (6 bases). Germline loops: CDR1 SEHNR, CDR2 FQNEAQ (reference sequence). V dropped 0 bases and J dropped 6 bases, with 11 bases sitting between them. This CDR3 has 14 amino acids. In DNA, the CDR3 is TGTGCCAGCAGCTTAGCTCCAGGGGAGGATGGCTACACCTTC. As protein: CASSLAPGEDGYTF.

The chain has TRBV5-4 and TRBJ2-3; D call uncertain. Germline CDR1 reads SGHNT; CDR2 reads YYREEE (reference sequence). Trimming took off 4 bases at V and 2 bases at J, with 17 bases between the two ends. This CDR3 spans 16 amino acids. The CDR3 is CASSEFTGQNTDTQYF. The CDR3 bases are TGTGCCAGCAGCGAATTCACCGGCCAGAACACAGATACGCAGTATTTT.

The chain links TRBV4-2 to TRBJ1-4; no clear D gene. The CDR3 has 17 residues. V lost 1 base, J lost 4 bases, and 16 bases lay in between. Germline values: CDR1 LGHNA, CDR2 YNFKEQ. CDR3 loop: CASSQAKDPGYNEKLFF. The CDR3 DNA reads as TGTGCCAGCAGCCAAGCTAAAGATCCGGGATATAATGAAAAACTGTTTTTT.

The chain recombines TRBV29-1 with TRBJ2-1; D possibly corresponds to TRBD1 (6 bases). Germline CDR1 is SQVTM and CDR2 is ANQGSEA. The CDR3 totals 13 residues. V gave up 6 bases and J gave up 7 bases, with 16 bases separating them. CDR3: CSVERTEGNEQFF. In DNA form, the CDR3 reads TGCAGCGTCGAAAGGACAGAGGGAAATGAGCAGTTCTTC.

This clone was detected ten times or more. The genes are TRBV21-1 and TRBJ2-7; the table assigns TRBD2, which was not confirmed against the DNA. TRBV21-1 is flagged as a pseudogene. This CDR3 contains 14 residues. The CDR3 region has the DNA TGTGCCAGCAGCAAAGCACCCGCTAGCGCCGAGCAGTACGTC. Translated, it gives CASSKAPASAEQYV.

The chain recombines TRBV5-5 with TRBJ2-7; possibly TRBD2 for D (6 bases). Trimming pared 4 bases from V and 5 bases from J, leaving 13 bases between. This CDR3 has 13 residues. CDR1 SGHKS and CDR2 YYEKEE come from the germline V gene (reference sequence). The CDR3 sequence is CASSTGLADEQYV. The CDR3 nucleotides read TGTGCCAGCAGCACGGGACTTGCGGACGAGCAGTACGTC.

This clone was picked up a small number of times. The chain recombines TRBV7-9 with TRBJ1-1, with a weak D call TRBD1 (5 bases). The CDR3 spans 14 residues. Trimming stripped 3 bases from V and 6 bases from J, with 14 bases between. In germline, CDR1 is SEHNR, CDR2 FQNEAQ (reference sequence). CDR3 DNA: TGTGCCAGCAGCTTGTCGGGGCTCGGGGCTGAAGCTTTCTTT. It specifies CASSLSGLGAEAFF. Based on the CDR3 plus reference TRBV7-9 and TRBJ1-1, the full variable domain is DTGVSQNPRHKITKRGQNVTFRCDPISEHNRLYWYRQTLGQGPEFLTYFQNEAQLEKSRLLSDRFSAERPKGSFSTLEIQRTEQGDSAMYLCASSLSGLGAEAFFGQGTRLTVV.

The chain links TRBV6-5 to TRBJ2-2; 8 positions agree with TRBD1. CDR1 is MNHEY, CDR2 SVGAGI, per germline. V trimming: 8 bases; J trimming: 1 base; junction bases outside the gene matches: 3. The CDR3 is 14 residues long. The CDR3 region has the DNA TGTGCCAGCCGGACAGGGATGAACACCGGGGAGCTGTTTTTT. Translation gives CASRTGMNTGELFF.

This clone has only a few counts. The chain uses TRBV5-4 and TRBJ1-6, with D possibly TRBD1 on 5 matching bases. V dropped 4 bases and J dropped 10 bases, with 18 bases sitting between them. This CDR3 has 15 residues. CDR1 is SGHNT, CDR2 YYREEE, per germline (reference sequence). This CDR3 reads CASSLDSSRGSPLHF. The CDR3 nucleotides read TGTGCCAGCAGCCTCGACAGCTCCCGGGGATCACCCCTCCACTTT.

This rearrangement joins TRBV4-1 to TRBJ1-6; D remains unclear. The CDR3 runs 18 residues. Germline CDR1 reads MGHRA; CDR2 reads YSYEKL. The germline V and J ends were trimmed by 0 bases and 10 bases, with 22 bases remaining between them. The CDR3 spells CASSQDLVFLVGTSPLHF. The CDR3 DNA reads TGCGCCAGCAGCCAAGATTTGGTCTTCCTGGTAGGCACGTCACCCCTCCACTTT.

The rearrangement joins TRBV5-5 to TRBJ2-7; the match to TRBD1 covers 10 bases. The germline V gene encodes CDR1 SGHKS and CDR2 YYEKEE (reference sequence). Trimming at V came to 3 bases and at J to 4 bases, leaving 4 bases not matched to a gene. The CDR3 contains 14 residues. In nucleotides, the CDR3 is TGTGCCAGCAGCTGGGGACAGGGGATGTACGAGCAGTACGTC. It encodes CASSWGQGMYEQYV.

This clone was seen only a few times. This chain joins TRBV4-2 and TRBJ2-2; D unclear. The CDR3 is 17 residues long. Germline V lookup: CDR1 LGHNA, CDR2 YNFKEQ. V dropped 0 bases and J dropped 0 bases, with 11 bases sitting between them. The CDR3 coding sequence is TGTGCCAGCAGCCAAGACTTGGACCGGACGAACACCGGGGAGCTGTTTTTT. It encodes CASSQDLDRTNTGELFF.

This clone was detected only a few times. The chain links TRBV18 to TRBJ2-7, with 11 bases lining up with TRBD1. The CDR3 length is 14 residues. Germline assignment: CDR1 KGHSH and CDR2 LQKENI. The V segment lost 1 base and the J segment 9 bases; nucleotides outside the gene matches: 5. Written as DNA, the CDR3 is TGTGCCAGCTCACCACGGGACAGGGGGGTCTGGCAGTACTTC. It is translated as CASSPRDRGVWQYF.

The chain couples TRBV7-2 to TRBJ2-2; D remains unclear. Trimming left V 5 bases short and J 1 base short, with 8 bases between. The CDR3 has 14 amino acids. Germline values: CDR1 SGHTA, CDR2 FQGNSA. CDR3 in DNA: TGTGCCAGCAGCCCCGACGGGAACACCGGGGAGCTGTTTTTT. Protein product: CASSPDGNTGELFF.

This clone was observed a handful of times. J is TRBJ2-1 and V is TRBV11-3; 8 bases line up with TRBD2. The germline V gene encodes CDR1 SGHNT and CDR2 YENEEA. The junction had 10 bases not matched to a gene; V was cut back by 3 bases and J by 6 bases. CDR3 length equals 16 residues. CDR3 amino acids: CASSLGGLGFGNEQFF. CDR3 DNA sequence: TGTGCCAGCAGCTTGGGGGGACTAGGGTTTGGCAATGAGCAGTTCTTC.

This clone turned up a few times. At the DNA level, this CDR3 is encoded by other sequences in the same sample as well. The chain employs TRBV5-4 and TRBJ1-2; D is uncertain. This CDR3 has 13 residues. The V gene's germline CDR1 is SGHNT and CDR2 YYREEE (reference sequence). V was cut by 7 bases and J by 2 bases, with 12 bases left in between. This CDR3 reads CASSPARNYGYTF. CDR3 DNA: TGTGCCAGCTCTCCAGCACGGAACTATGGCTACACCTTC.

This clone turned up a few times. Other DNA sequences of this sample code for an identical CDR3. V usage is TRBV7-2 and J usage is TRBJ1-5; no reliable D call. Germline loops: CDR1 SGHTA, CDR2 FQGNSA. The V and J ends lost 1 base and 2 bases respectively, with 3 bases between them. The CDR3 is 13 amino acids. CDR3 protein: CASSLGRNQPQHF. CDR3 nucleotide sequence: TGTGCCAGCAGCTTAGGGCGCAATCAGCCCCAGCATTTT.

This clone was recorded a few times. The chain is built from TRBV18 and TRBJ2-5; 12 bases are a match to TRBD2. Per germline, CDR1 KGHSH and CDR2 LQKENI. V trimming: 3 bases; J trimming: 5 bases; junction bases outside the gene matches: 7. CDR3 length: 16 amino acids. The CDR3 nucleotides read TGTGCCAGCTCACCCCTAGCGGGGGGGCCGTCGGAGACCCAGTACTTC. Its protein is CASSPLAGGPSETQYF.

This clone was counted between two and nine times. CDR3 region: CASSGPGQGSSYNSPLHF. The CDR3, as DNA: TGTGCCAGCAGCGGACCGGGACAGGGTTCCTCCTATAATTCACCCCTCCACTTT. The chain couples TRBV5-4 to TRBJ1-6; 9 bases are a match to TRBD1. The CDR3 has 18 amino acids. CDR1 is SGHNT and CDR2 is YYREEE in the germline V gene (reference sequence). V was clipped by 4 bases and J by 0 bases; unmatched bases: 8. The complete variable domain, with remaining parts taken from reference TRBV5-4 and TRBJ1-6, reads ETGVTQSPTHLIKTRGQQVTLRCSSQSGHNTVSWYQQALGQGPQFIFQYYREEENGRGNFPPRFSGLQFPNYSSELNVNALELDDSALYLCASSGPGQGSSYNSPLHFGNGTRLTVT.

This clone was observed a handful of times. The chain is built from TRBV27 and TRBJ1-1; possibly TRBD1 for D (5 bases). Germline-derived CDR1 and CDR2 are MNHEY and SMNVEV (reference sequence). The V and J ends lost 3 bases and 9 bases respectively, with 8 bases between them. The CDR3 loop spans 11 amino acids. This CDR3 is CASSFAGQAFF. CDR3 bases: TGTGCCAGCAGTTTCGCGGGACAAGCTTTCTTT.

This clone appeared a few times. The gene calls are TRBV19 and TRBJ1-5; weak D call: TRBD1 (6 bases). V was trimmed by 1 base and J by 11 bases, leaving 9 bases between them. Germline lookup yields CDR1 LNHDA and CDR2 SQIVND (reference sequence). This CDR3 contains 12 residues. DNA for the CDR3: TGTGCCAGTAGTATAGCTGGGGGCGCCCAGCATTTT. Translating it yields CASSIAGGAQHF.

This clone was found many times. V is TRBV6-5 and J is TRBJ2-6, with D unclear. Germline V CDR1 and CDR2: MNHEY, SVGAGI. V was cut by 5 bases and J by 6 bases, with 5 bases left in between. The CDR3 is 12 residues long. DNA for the CDR3: TGTGCCAGCAGTACAACGGCCAACGTCCTGACTTTC. It is translated as CASSTTANVLTF.